This T cell receptor (beta chain) was retrieved from a study of blood T cells in healthy people across ages. There are 14 residues in the CDR3. Unmatched junction bases numbered 7, after V lost 7 bases and J lost 7 bases. In germline, CDR1 is SEHNR, CDR2 FQNEAQ (reference sequence). Combining a sample-barcoded 5' primer with a J-beta primer mix, a second PCR ran for roughly 6 to 12 cycles. TCRdb called the 5' RACE reads again in MiXCR, with one record for every CDR3 protein. The profile shows some 1,800,000 distinct CDR3 sequences, roughly two fifths of them singletons. This clonotype was detected only a few times.

J is TRBJ1-6 and V is TRBV7-9, with 7 bases fitting TRBD1. The receptor was isolated from a human donor in good health. The sequencing sample was made of blood. This CDR3 is CASNSGQMNSPLHF. DNA for the CDR3: TGTGCCAGCAACTCGGGACAGATGAATTCACCCCTCCACTTT.